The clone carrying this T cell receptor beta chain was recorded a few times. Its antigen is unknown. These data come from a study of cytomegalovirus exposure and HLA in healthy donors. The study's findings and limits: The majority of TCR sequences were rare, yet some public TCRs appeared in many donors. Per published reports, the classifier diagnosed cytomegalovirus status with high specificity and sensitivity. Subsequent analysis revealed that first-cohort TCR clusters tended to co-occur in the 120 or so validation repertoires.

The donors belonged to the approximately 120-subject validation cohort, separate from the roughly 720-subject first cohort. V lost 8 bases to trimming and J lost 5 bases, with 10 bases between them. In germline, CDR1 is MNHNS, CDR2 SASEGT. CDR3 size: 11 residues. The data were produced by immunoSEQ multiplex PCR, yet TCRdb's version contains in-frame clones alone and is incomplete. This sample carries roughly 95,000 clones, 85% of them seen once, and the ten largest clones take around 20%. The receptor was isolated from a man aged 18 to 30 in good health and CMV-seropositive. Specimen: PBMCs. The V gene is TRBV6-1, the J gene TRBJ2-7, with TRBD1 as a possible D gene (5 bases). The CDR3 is CASGARDEQYF. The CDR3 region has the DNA TGTGCCAGCGGTGCCAGGGACGAGCAGTACTTC.